Each of the 32 T cell receptor beta chains below was sequenced from the same sample in a study of T cell clonality in common variable immunodeficiency (dated by TCRdb to 2013 to 2016). The method was the immunoSEQ multiplex PCR assay. What TCRdb holds here is the immuneACCESS table cut down to in-frame rearrangements. Part of the clones is not present; checked against another copy, under half of the missing clones reflect an unresolved V gene, and the others are unexplained. This sample includes 30,000 to 40,000 clones, and none of them was observed just once. The ten most abundant clones make up roughly 3% of the sample. Source material: peripheral blood mononuclear cells. Receptors were obtained from a person aged 18 to 75 in good health.

Remarks on this clone: The CDR3 is cut off 3 residues early in the read; its end comes from the germline J gene. The V call is TRBV5-1, the J call TRBJ2-1; 9 positions match TRBD1. Germline CDR1 is SGHRS and CDR2 is YFSETQ. Trimming cost V 3 bases and J 5 bases; bases outside gene matches: 9. This CDR3 contains 16 residues. This CDR3 is CASSSQGATVHNEQFF. The part of the CDR3 DNA that was read is TGCGCCAGCAGCTCACAGGGGGCAACAGTTCACAATGAG.

Remarks on this clone: Read data end 3 residues before the CDR3 end; the end is taken from the germline J gene. The V and J genes are TRBV20-1 and TRBJ2-3; 7 bases match TRBD2. The CDR3 spans 17 residues. CDR1 and CDR2 (germline): DFQATT, SNEGSKA (reference sequence). CDR3: CSARGVVEGEGRETQYF. The CDR3 DNA, read in part, is TGCAGTGCTAGAGGGGTCGTTGAAGGGGAGGGCCGAGAGACG.

This clone was found many times. Read sequence stops 3 residues before the CDR3 end, and the germline J gene provides the missing end. V gene TRBV6-4 combines with J gene TRBJ2-2, with 7 bases aligning to TRBD2. V trimming: 8 bases; J trimming: 3 bases; junction bases outside the gene matches: 6. CDR1 and CDR2 (germline): MRHNA, SNTAGT. The CDR3 contains 14 residues. Incomplete CDR3 DNA: TGTGCCAGCTCGACTAGCCAAGACACCGGGGAG. Its protein product is CASSTSQDTGE. The complete CDR3 reads CASSTSQDTGELFF.

This clone was observed at least ten times. The missing CDR3 end, 3 residues past where the read stops, is filled in from the germline J gene. This chain links TRBV18 with TRBJ2-5; TRBD1 matches at 8 bases. Germline loops: CDR1 KGHSH, CDR2 LQKENI. The CDR3 extends over 16 amino acids. V trimming: 4 bases; J trimming: 2 bases; junction bases outside the gene matches: 9. CDR3 bases read: TGTGCCAGCTCACGAGACAGGGGCGGTACTCAAGAGACC. This codes for CASSRDRGGTQET. The full CDR3 sequence reads CASSRDRGGTQETQYF. The variable domain in full, completed from reference TRBV18 and TRBJ2-5, reads NAGVMQNPRHLVRRRGQEARLRCSPMKGHSHVYWYRQLPEEGLKFMVYLQKENIIDESGMPKERFSAEFPKEGPSILRIQQVVRGDSAAYFCASSRDRGGTQETQYFGPGTRLLVL.

This clone has ten or more counts. The read stops 3 residues short of the end of the CDR3; the missing end is completed from the germline J gene. The gene calls are TRBV28 and TRBJ2-3; D unclear. This CDR3 spans 12 amino acids. V was clipped by 3 bases and J by 6 bases, with 7 bases between them. Germline V lookup: CDR1 MDHEN, CDR2 SYDVKM. The CDR3: CASSFSTDTQYF. The covered CDR3 bases are TGTGCCAGCAGTTTTTCTACGGATACG.

Ten or more counts support this clone. Read coverage stops 3 residues before the CDR3 terminus; the germline J gene supplies the remainder. The V and J genes are TRBV4-1 and TRBJ1-4; unclear D gene. The CDR3 totals 14 residues. Per the germline V gene, CDR1 is MGHRA and CDR2 is YSYEKL. Partial CDR3 DNA: TGCGCCAGCAGCCAAGAACCGGTTTCTTCACCA. Translated, it gives CASSQEPVSSP. The full CDR3 protein reads CASSQEPVSSPLFF.

This clone was counted between two and nine times. The read ends 3 residues before the CDR3 terminus; that terminus is restored from the germline J gene. V gene TRBV11-1 combines with J gene TRBJ2-1; 8 positions match TRBD2. Germline V gene lookup returns CDR1 SGHAT and CDR2 FQDESV (reference sequence). V lost 6 bases to trimming and J lost 7 bases; unmatched junction nucleotides: 8. The CDR3 extends over 14 amino acids. CDR3: CASSSAGVRNEQFF. The covered CDR3 bases are TGTGCCAGCAGTTCAGCGGGGGTTCGAAATGAG.

This clone appeared many times. The CDR3 end is not reached by the read, which stops 3 residues before it; the germline J gene fills it in. The chain combines TRBV28 with TRBJ1-5, with 7 bases that match TRBD1. The CDR3 spans 17 residues. Trimming took 4 bases from V and 6 from J; bases not matched to a gene: 15. The germline V gene encodes CDR1 MDHEN and CDR2 SYDVKM. CDR3 in amino acids: CASSSRRHTGVGQPQHF. The covered CDR3 bases are TGTGCCAGCAGTTCCCGTCGACACACAGGGGTGGGTCAGCCC. Full variable domain (outside the CDR3, taken from reference TRBV28 and TRBJ1-5): DVKVTQSSRYLVKRTGEKVFLECVQDMDHENMFWYRQDPGLGLRLIYFSYDVKMKEKGDIPEGYSVSREKKERFSLILESASTNQTSMYLCASSSRRHTGVGQPQHFGDGTRLSIL.

This clone was counted many times. The read stops 3 residues short of the end of the CDR3; the missing end is completed from the germline J gene. The V gene is TRBV29-1, the J gene TRBJ2-4; D gene ambiguous. V was shortened by 4 bases and J by 5 bases, with 15 bases between the two germline ends. Germline-derived CDR1 and CDR2 are SQVTM and ANQGSEA. CDR3 size: 14 residues. The covered CDR3 bases are TGCAGCGTTGGGGCCCCCTTCGAGGAAAACATT. It yields the protein CSVGAPFEENI. The complete CDR3 reads CSVGAPFEENIQYF.

The sample holds many counts of this clone. This CDR3 reads CASSPRWSGSSPGEQYF. Partial CDR3 DNA: TGTGCCAGCAGTCCCCGGTGGAGCGGGAGTTCTCCCGGCGAG. The rearrangement uses TRBV6-2 or TRBV6-3 and TRBJ2-7; 8 bases align to TRBD2. The read comes to an end 3 residues before the CDR3 does, leaving the germline J gene to fill in the end. With 5 bases clipped from V and 6 bases from J, the junction kept 18 bases outside the gene matches. The germline V gene encodes CDR1 MNHEY and CDR2 SVGEGT. The CDR3 consists of 17 residues.

This clone occurred many times. The read halts 3 residues ahead of the CDR3 end, with the missing end drawn from the germline J gene. The V call is TRBV20-1, the J call TRBJ2-1; D may be TRBD2 (7 bases). The CDR3 contains 14 residues. Per germline, CDR1 DFQATT and CDR2 SNEGSKA (reference sequence). V was clipped by 4 bases and J by 6 bases, with 16 bases between them. The chain's CDR3 is CSATGTGGFNEQFF. CDR3 DNA, as far as it was read: TGCAGTGCTACCGGGACGGGGGGCTTCAATGAG.

This clone was seen more than once but under ten times. The CDR3 is cut off 3 residues early in the read; its end comes from the germline J gene. V is TRBV2 and J is TRBJ2-2; perhaps TRBD1 as D (6 bases). The CDR3 spans 14 residues. Germline loops: CDR1 SNHLY, CDR2 FYNNEI. The CDR3 region is CASSALQGEEKLFF. CDR3 DNA (partial): TGTGCCAGCAGTGCGCTACAGGGCGAAGAAAAG.

Many counts were recorded for this clone. The CDR3 is cut off 3 residues early in the read; its end comes from the germline J gene. The chain combines TRBV2 with TRBJ1-6, with 9 bases aligning to TRBD1. V was pared by 11 bases and J by 8 bases, with 7 bases of the junction left unmatched. CDR1 and CDR2 (germline): SNHLY, FYNNEI. This CDR3 has 13 residues. The covered CDR3 bases are TGTGCCCGAAGGGGACAGGGCGATTCACCC. This codes for CARRGQGDSP. The full-length CDR3 reads as CARRGQGDSPLHF.

Ten or more counts support this clone. Incomplete CDR3 DNA: TGTGCCAGCAAACGACAGGGGGATTCCTACGAG. Its protein is CASKRQGDSYE. In full, the CDR3 reads CASKRQGDSYEQYF. V and J are TRBV28 and TRBJ2-7; TRBD1 matches at 9 bases. The read finishes 3 residues shy of the CDR3 end, and the germline J gene is used to complete it. The CDR3 sequence is 14 residues long. Germline V CDR1 and CDR2: MDHEN, SYDVKM. With 7 bases clipped from V and 1 base from J, the junction kept 5 bases outside the gene matches.

There are many counts of this clone. The read terminates 3 residues before the CDR3 end, so the remaining end is supplied by the germline J gene. The rearrangement uses TRBV29-1 and TRBJ1-4; D remains ambiguous. The CDR3 loop spans 12 amino acids. Trimming took off 7 bases at V and 5 bases at J, with 11 bases between the two ends. The V gene's germline CDR1 is SQVTM and CDR2 ANQGSEA. The CDR3 is CSAGRSNEKLFF. Partial CDR3 DNA: TGCAGCGCAGGCCGGTCAAATGAAAAA.

This clone was recorded many times. The CDR3 reads CASSAGLAGETQYF. CDR3 DNA, as far as it was read: TGCGCCAGCAGCGCGGGACTAGCGGGAGAGACC. The chain is built from TRBV5-1 and TRBJ2-5; 12 nucleotides agree with TRBD2. Read data end 3 residues before the CDR3 end; the end is taken from the germline J gene. V lost 4 bases and J lost 4; bases outside the gene matches: 2. Germline V gives CDR1 SGHRS, CDR2 YFSETQ. The CDR3 is 14 residues long.

This clone was counted many times. The read ends 3 residues early relative to the CDR3; the germline J gene fills the gap. The V gene is TRBV6-1, the J gene TRBJ2-5, with D tentatively TRBD1 (5 bases). Germline CDR1 reads MNHNS; CDR2 reads SASEGT. V lost 4 bases and J lost 5, with 8 bases in between. This CDR3 is built from 12 residues. CDR3 bases read: TGTGCCAGCAGTGCTAGACAGGAGACC. It specifies CASSARQET. The entire CDR3 reads CASSARQETQYF.

Concerning this clone itself: The sequence runs out 3 residues before the end of the CDR3; the remainder is reconstructed from the germline J gene. Other DNA sequences of this sample code for an identical CDR3. J is TRBJ2-7 and V is TRBV23-1, with D perhaps matching TRBD1 (6 bases). TRBV23-1 belongs to the ORF category, with a function that is uncertain. V was shortened by 2 bases and J by 3 bases, with 26 bases between the two germline ends. The CDR3 covers 19 residues. The CDR3 DNA, read in part, is TGCGCCAGCAGTCAACTAATCGCCCGAATTGACAGGACCAACTACGAG. Translation gives CASSQLIARIDRTNYE. The whole CDR3 sequence is CASSQLIARIDRTNYEQYF.

This clone was seen many times. The CDR3 end falls 3 residues outside the read, so it is completed with the germline J gene. This chain joins TRBV20-1 and TRBJ2-3; 7 bases align to TRBD2. CDR3 length: 16 residues. CDR1 and CDR2 from the germline V gene are DFQATT and SNEGSKA (reference sequence). The ends lost 0 bases at V and 5 bases at J; junction bases unmatched: 11. CDR3 sequence reads: CSARDRRRELGDTQYF. The sequenced CDR3 bases are TGCAGTGCTAGAGATCGTCGGCGGGAGTTAGGAGATACG.

There are many counts of this clone. The covered CDR3 bases are TGCAGTGCTAGAAATGGGGGGGCGAGCTCCTACAATGAG. Translated: CSARNGGASSYNE. The complete CDR3 reads CSARNGGASSYNEQFF. V usage is TRBV20-1 and J usage is TRBJ2-1; D possibly corresponds to TRBD2 (7 bases). The CDR3 end falls 3 residues outside the read, so it is completed with the germline J gene. Germline lookup yields CDR1 DFQATT and CDR2 SNEGSKA (reference sequence). The length of the CDR3 is 16 residues. V lost 2 bases, J lost 0 bases, and 14 bases lay in between.

This clone was seen many times. The CDR3 end is not reached by the read, which stops 3 residues before it; the germline J gene fills it in. The V gene is TRBV13, the J gene TRBJ2-7; 10 bases are a match to TRBD2. This CDR3 contains 18 residues. CDR1 is PRHDT, CDR2 FYEKMQ, per germline (reference sequence). V lost 6 bases and J lost 2; bases outside the gene matches: 16. CDR3 bases read: TGTGCCAGCAGATACCGAAAGGAGGGGACTAGCGTTACCTACGAG. It encodes CASRYRKEGTSVTYE. In full, the CDR3 reads CASRYRKEGTSVTYEQYF.

This clone has just a few counts. The read terminates 3 residues ahead of where the CDR3 ends, so the germline J gene completes it. The sample contains more than one DNA sequence encoding this CDR3. The J gene is TRBJ2-1, the V gene TRBV7-9; D not certain. The CDR3 consists of 14 residues. Germline values: CDR1 SEHNR, CDR2 FQNEAQ (reference sequence). Trimming shortened V by 7 bases and J by 4 bases, and 14 bases separated the two germline ends. The DNA read from the CDR3 is TGTGCCAGCACCGGAGACTTCGCGTACAATGAG. It yields the protein CASTGDFAYNE. In full, the CDR3 is CASTGDFAYNEQFF.

This clone was counted at least ten times. The CDR3 end lies 3 residues beyond the end of the read and is filled in from the germline J gene. The chain combines TRBV7-2 with TRBJ2-1; 8 bases are a match to TRBD1. The CDR3 runs to 15 residues. V shed 5 bases and J 5 bases; nucleotides not matched to a gene: 8. The germline V gene encodes CDR1 SGHTA and CDR2 FQGNSA. The CDR3 here is CASSTAGQADNEQFF. The DNA read from the CDR3 is TGTGCCAGCAGCACCGCGGGACAGGCAGACAATGAG.

Ten or more counts support this clone. The read gets to within 3 residues of the CDR3 end, and the germline J gene fills in the rest. This sequence joins TRBV19 and TRBJ1-2, with D possibly being TRBD1 (5 bases). CDR3 size: 15 residues. The V and J ends lost 4 bases and 0 bases respectively, with 12 bases between them. Germline CDR1 LNHDA, CDR2 SQIVND (reference sequence). The chain's CDR3 is CASSRSREANYGYTF. The sequenced CDR3 bases are TGTGCCAGTAGTAGGAGCAGGGAAGCTAACTATGGC.

Many counts were recorded for this clone. The read ends 3 residues shy of where the CDR3 ends; the end is completed using the germline J gene. The rearrangement joins TRBV5-4 to TRBJ2-1; maybe TRBD1 (7 bases). CDR1 SGHNT and CDR2 YYREEE come from the germline V gene (reference sequence). CDR3 length equals 14 residues. V gave up 4 bases and J gave up 4 bases, with 12 bases separating them. The CDR3 sequence is CASSRQGGYNEQFF. Incomplete CDR3 DNA: TGTGCCAGCAGCCGACAGGGAGGTTACAATGAG.

This clone was counted ten times or more. The sequence runs out 3 residues before the end of the CDR3; the remainder is reconstructed from the germline J gene. The chain is built from TRBV5-1 and TRBJ1-1; TRBD1 matches at 9 bases. Germline values: CDR1 SGHRS, CDR2 YFSETQ. This CDR3 region has 14 residues. The CDR3: CASSLTGGGGEAFF. Incomplete CDR3 DNA: TGCGCCAGCAGCTTAACAGGGGGCGGAGGGGAA.

Many counts were recorded for this clone. The read ends 3 residues before the CDR3 terminus; that terminus is restored from the germline J gene. The rearrangement uses TRBV30 and TRBJ1-4; D is possibly TRBD1 (5 bases). Germline V lookup: CDR1 GTSNPN, CDR2 SVGIG (reference sequence). V gave up 7 bases and J gave up 8 bases, with 17 bases separating them. The CDR3 sequence is 13 residues long. The DNA read from the CDR3 is TGTGCCTCGGGTGGGGGTCGGGGGGAAAAA. Amino acids: CASGGGRGEK. In full, the CDR3 reads CASGGGRGEKLFF.

This clone appeared many times. The read halts 3 residues ahead of the CDR3 end, with the missing end drawn from the germline J gene. The chain is built from TRBV30 and TRBJ2-6; D is possibly TRBD1 (6 bases). The CDR3 totals 15 residues. Germline V CDR1 and CDR2: GTSNPN, SVGIG (reference sequence). Between the trimmed V and J ends, which lost 2 bases and 4 bases, there was a span of 12 bases. The CDR3 reads CAWSHRESGANVLTF. CDR3 DNA, as far as it was read: TGTGCCTGGAGTCACAGGGAGTCCGGGGCCAACGTC.

This clone was counted many times. The read is 3 residues too short to cover the CDR3 end, so that end is filled in from the germline J gene. The chain is built from TRBV7-6 and TRBJ2-5; 8 bases agree with TRBD2. V lost 5 bases to trimming and J lost 5 bases; unmatched junction nucleotides: 10. This CDR3 is 15 amino acids long. Germline assignment: CDR1 SGHVS and CDR2 FNYEAQ. The CDR3 DNA, read in part, is TGTGCCAGCAGCCCTAAAGCGGGAGCACGGGAGACC. Translating gives CASSPKAGARET. In full, the CDR3 reads CASSPKAGARETQYF.

Many counts were recorded for this clone. The read terminates 3 residues ahead of where the CDR3 ends, so the germline J gene completes it. The chain combines TRBV30 with TRBJ2-7, with D perhaps matching TRBD2 (7 bases). The CDR3 sequence is 15 residues long. The germline gives CDR1 GTSNPN, CDR2 SVGIG (reference sequence). Trimming left V 0 bases short and J 2 bases short, with 14 bases between. The DNA read from the CDR3 is TGTGCCTGGAGTGTTGGGAGGGGGGGACCCTACGAG. It specifies CAWSVGRGGPYE. The complete CDR3 protein is CAWSVGRGGPYEQYF.

The table lists this clone with a few counts. The read is 3 residues too short to cover the CDR3 end, so that end is filled in from the germline J gene. This chain links TRBV18 with TRBJ1-2, with TRBD1 matching over 9 bases. The CDR3 loop spans 14 amino acids. The V segment lost 4 bases and the J segment 3 bases; nucleotides outside the gene matches: 3. Germline loops: CDR1 KGHSH, CDR2 LQKENI. The CDR3: CASSLRTGDYGYTF. The sequenced CDR3 bases are TGTGCCAGCTCACTTCGGACAGGGGACTATGGC.

This clone was recorded at least ten times. Coverage ceases 3 residues before the CDR3 finishes, and the germline J gene fills in the end. The chain uses TRBV5-4 and TRBJ1-1; 7 bases map to TRBD1. This CDR3 comprises 11 residues. Germline assignment: CDR1 SGHNT and CDR2 YYREEE (reference sequence). CDR3 sequence: CASSLQGEAFF. The sequenced CDR3 bases are TGTGCCAGCAGCTTACAGGGGGAA. The full variable domain, rest sourced from reference TRBV5-4 and TRBJ1-1, is ETGVTQSPTHLIKTRGQQVTLRCSSQSGHNTVSWYQQALGQGPQFIFQYYREEENGRGNFPPRFSGLQFPNYSSELNVNALELDDSALYLCASSLQGEAFFGQGTRLTVV.